This TCR beta chain was sequenced in a study of T cell responses to AZD1222 COVID-19 vaccine (dated by TCRdb to about 2021). Turning to the overall study: AZD1222 recipients with second doses at about 4 weeks or about 12 weeks were pooled, because spike-specific TCR depth and breadth did not differ between schedules. TCR sequencing covered roughly 230 trial participants: 200 to 220 given two doses of AZD1222 and about 26 given two doses of MenACWY control vaccine. Trial participants were enrolled into age subgroups of 18-55, 56-69 and 70-plus years, which contained about 160, 30 and 59 TCR-sequenced participants, respectively. Findings and caveats that apply to the study as a whole: After two AZD1222 doses, both the breadth and the depth of spike-specific TCRs were significantly higher than at day 0 and than in MenACWY recipients. CD4 TCRs associated with the vaccine covered the entire spike protein, and the dominant responses were in regions 160-218 and 743-854. Only five or six AZD1222 recipients were SARS-CoV-2 seropositive at baseline, limiting conclusions about previously exposed vaccinees. Nearly half of unique spike-specific TCRs reportedly recognized epitopes outside regions mutated in the B.1.351 and B.1.1.7 variants. No day 14 peak-response samples were available, so repertoires were characterized only after the peak T cell response. In the small 56-69-year group, the increase in depth fell short of significance, most likely because of low power. Participants were mostly white British, with more females than males. The authors suggested clonal diversity may have been underestimated.

The CDR3 regions of human TCRbeta chains were analyzed by immunosequencing. Processing in the source paper ran as follows. Repertoire TCRs were checked for matches against a reference library of SARS-CoV-2-specific TCRs that had been generated using the MIRA antigen-specificity platform. Breadth was defined as the fraction of unique TCRs that were SARS-CoV-2-associated. Depth was defined as the fraction of total T cells that were SARS-CoV-2-associated. Using the MIRA data, each spike-specific TCR was assigned both to the spike region to which the TCR was reactive and to a CD4 or CD8 class. Log10-transformed breadth and depth values were compared by one-way ANOVA with Sidak's multiple comparisons tests. Here the immuneACCESS table is served through TCRdb, limited to in-frame sequences with V and J called. Missing clones are a known gap in these copies; in checked studies unresolved V genes cover under half, and the rest lacks a known reason. V and J calls and clone size come straight from that table; D and trimming were deduced from the DNA. For this sample the table gives 130,000 or so clones, of which more than 80% were detected only once. The top ten constitute approximately 3% of the sample.

Notes on this clone: No antigen is known for it. One base away there is no much larger clone; base qualities are not given.

The label giving this sample's time point can be read as: baseline before first vaccination. The vaccinee samples were drawn from two UK trials, COV001 and COV002, one of which was a single-blind randomized controlled phase 2/3 trial testing AZD1222 (ChAdOx1 nCoV-19) in healthy adults. For TCRbeta chain sequencing, PBMC samples were collected from trial participants at day 0 and at day 28 after the second dose. Its CDR3 holds 13 amino acids, cysteine through phenylalanine. Kept here is only the CDR3 DNA, which spans 39 bases and is read in frame from base 1. V gives up 3 bases and J gives up 4 bases, and the segment between their germline ends measures 10 bases.

Sequences were derived from peripheral blood, sampled on day 0 of AZD1222 vaccination. The clonotype comes from an adult in good health. The rearrangement joined TRBV12-3 or TRBV12-4 to TRBJ2-7; TRBD2 is perhaps the D gene, given 5 matching bases. This receptor carries the CDR3 CASSFGLLYEQYF. The DNA sequence is as follows: TGTGCCAGCAGTTTTGGACTCCTATACGAGCAGTACTTC.